This TCR beta chain was profiled in a study of blood T cell repertoires in COVID-19. About the research overall: PBMCs, B-cell-depleted T cells, or T cells provided the cDNA or gDNA that made up the material.

This clone was observed at least ten times. Per the original data handling: Estimates of nucleated cell counts were drawn from the amplification of reference gene primers. Sequenced by immunoSEQ multiplex PCR; TCRdb stores in-frame clones only, minus some. The V and J calls and clone size are taken from that table; D and trimming were inferred from the DNA. Here the sample spans 400,000 to 450,000 clones, 90% being singletons. Assignment of participants to cohorts was predicated upon participant-reported clinical history. For recovered donors of Cohort 3, there were two negative PCRs, clearance, or symptom resolution. Trimming removed 9 bases from V and 8 bases from J; junction bases left unmatched: 11. CDR1 and CDR2 from the germline V gene are LNHDA and SQIVND (reference sequence). This CDR3 comprises 14 residues.

The chain carries TRBV19 and TRBJ1-4, with TRBD1 matching 8 bases. Sequenced: PBMCs or T cells enriched from blood (not recorded which). The sequence came from a man between 18 and 35 years old who had recovered from COVID-19. The CDR3 here is CASSQSRGPEKLFF. In DNA form, the CDR3 reads TGTGCCAGCAGCCAAAGCAGGGGGCCAGAAAAACTGTTTTTT. Full variable domain (missing parts from reference TRBV19 and TRBJ1-4): DGGITQSPKYLFRKEGQNVTLSCEQNLNHDAMYWYRQDPGQGLRLIYYSQIVNDFQKGDIAEGYSVSREKKESFPLTVTSAQKNPTAFYLCASSQSRGPEKLFFGSGTQLSVL.